This is a list of T cell receptor beta chains from one sample in a study of cytomegalovirus exposure and HLA in healthy donors. Assay used: immunoSEQ multiplex PCR; TCRdb lists only in-frame clones, some missing. This sample's table has about 72,000 clones. Specimen: PBMCs. The receptor source for this set is a man aged 35-49 years in good health and CMV-seronegative. CDR3s include the opening cysteine and the closing phenylalanine or tryptophan. The D gene is left open where the match is weak.

j_gene: TRBJ1-4
v_gene: TRBV6-6
d_gene: -
CDR3aa: CASSYVAGEKLFF
CDR3nt: TGTGCCAGCAGTTACGTGGCAGGAGAAAAACTGTTTTTT

j_gene: TRBJ2-5
v_gene: TRBV5-8
d_gene: TRBD1
CDR3aa: CASSLRTGETQYF
CDR3nt: TGTGCCAGCAGCTTGCGGACAGGAGAGACCCAGTACTTC

j_gene: TRBJ2-5
v_gene: TRBV5-6
d_gene: -
CDR3aa: CASSSQGQPGETQYF
CDR3nt: TGTGCCAGCAGCTCGCAAGGACAGCCGGGTGAGACCCAGTACTTC

j_gene: TRBJ2-5
v_gene: TRBV6-6
d_gene: -
CDR3aa: CASSYSRETQYF
CDR3nt: TGTGCCAGCAGTTACTCTCGGGAGACCCAGTACTTC

j_gene: TRBJ1-1
v_gene: TRBV28
d_gene: -
CDR3aa: CASSSTGWAEAFF
CDR3nt: TGTGCCAGCAGTTCCACAGGGTGGGCTGAAGCTTTCTTT

j_gene: TRBJ2-1
v_gene: TRBV5-6
d_gene: -
CDR3aa: CASSDVLGADLNEQFF
CDR3nt: TGTGCCAGCAGCGATGTTCTGGGAGCCGATTTAAATGAGCAGTTCTTC

j_gene: TRBJ1-1
v_gene: TRBV19
d_gene: -
CDR3aa: CASSIRTRETEAFF
CDR3nt: TGTGCCAGTAGTATCAGGACACGGGAGACTGAAGCTTTCTTT

j_gene: TRBJ1-6
v_gene: TRBV5-4
d_gene: TRBD1
CDR3aa: CASSSRDRNSPLHF
CDR3nt: TGTGCCAGCAGCTCCCGGGACAGGAATTCACCCCTCCACTTT

j_gene: TRBJ2-1
v_gene: TRBV5-8
d_gene: -
CDR3aa: CASSLGESSYNEQFF
CDR3nt: TGTGCCAGCAGCTTGGGAGAGAGCTCCTACAATGAGCAGTTCTTC

j_gene: TRBJ2-2
v_gene: TRBV30
d_gene: -
CDR3aa: CAWSGQLTGELFF
CDR3nt: TGTGCCTGGAGTGGACAGTTAACCGGGGAGCTGTTTTTT

j_gene: TRBJ2-2
v_gene: TRBV9
d_gene: TRBD2
CDR3aa: CASSERSGANTGELFF
CDR3nt: TGTGCCAGCAGCGAACGTAGCGGGGCGAACACCGGGGAGCTGTTTTTT

j_gene: TRBJ2-3
v_gene: TRBV6-1
d_gene: TRBD1
CDR3aa: CASIRTGVIDTQYF
CDR3nt: TGTGCCAGCATCCGGACAGGGGTTATAGATACGCAGTATTTT

j_gene: TRBJ1-6
v_gene: TRBV7-8
d_gene: -
CDR3aa: CASSLAFGLTYYNSPLHF
CDR3nt: TGTGCCAGCAGCTTAGCGTTCGGACTGACGTACTATAATTCACCCCTCCACTTT

j_gene: TRBJ2-3
v_gene: TRBV7-9
d_gene: TRBD2
CDR3aa: CASSPYRGGLTDTQYF
CDR3nt: TGTGCCAGCAGCCCTTATCGGGGGGGCCTCACAGATACGCAGTATTTT